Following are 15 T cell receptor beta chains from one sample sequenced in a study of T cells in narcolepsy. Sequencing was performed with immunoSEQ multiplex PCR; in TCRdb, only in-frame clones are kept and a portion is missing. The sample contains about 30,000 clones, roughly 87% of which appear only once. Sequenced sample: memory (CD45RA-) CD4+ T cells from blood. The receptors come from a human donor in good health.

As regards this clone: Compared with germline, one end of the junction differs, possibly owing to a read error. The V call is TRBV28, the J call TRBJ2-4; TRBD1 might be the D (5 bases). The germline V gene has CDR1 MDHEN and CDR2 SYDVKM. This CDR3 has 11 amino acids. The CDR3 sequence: CASSYTQGTDF. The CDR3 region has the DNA TGTGCCAGCAGTTATACGCAGGGTACGGACTTC. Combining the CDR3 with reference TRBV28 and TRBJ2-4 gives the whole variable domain DVKVTQSSRYLVKRTGEKVFLECVQDMDHENMFWYRQDPGLGLRLIYFSYDVKMKEKGDIPEGYSVSREKKERFSLILESASTNQTSMYLCASSYTQGTDFGAGTRLSVL.

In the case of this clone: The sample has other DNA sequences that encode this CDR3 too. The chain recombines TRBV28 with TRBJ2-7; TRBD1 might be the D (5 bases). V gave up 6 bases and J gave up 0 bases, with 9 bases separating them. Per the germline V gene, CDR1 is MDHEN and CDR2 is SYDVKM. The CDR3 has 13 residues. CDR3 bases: TGTGCCAGCAGACGACAGAGCTCCTACGAGCAGTACTTC. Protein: CASRRQSSYEQYF.

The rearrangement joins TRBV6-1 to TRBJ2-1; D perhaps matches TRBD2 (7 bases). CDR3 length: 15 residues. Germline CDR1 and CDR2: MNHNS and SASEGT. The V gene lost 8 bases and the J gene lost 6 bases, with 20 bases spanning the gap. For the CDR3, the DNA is TGTGCCAGCTCGATTGGGGGGGCCCGAGTCAATGAGCAGTTCTTC. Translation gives CASSIGGARVNEQFF.

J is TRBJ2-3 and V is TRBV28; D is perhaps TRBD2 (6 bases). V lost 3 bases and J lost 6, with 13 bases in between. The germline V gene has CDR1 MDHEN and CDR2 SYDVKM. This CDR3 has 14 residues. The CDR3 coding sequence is TGTGCCAGCAGTTTCGGAGGGAGTGTGGATACGCAGTATTTT. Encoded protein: CASSFGGSVDTQYF. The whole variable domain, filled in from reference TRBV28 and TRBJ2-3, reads DVKVTQSSRYLVKRTGEKVFLECVQDMDHENMFWYRQDPGLGLRLIYFSYDVKMKEKGDIPEGYSVSREKKERFSLILESASTNQTSMYLCASSFGGSVDTQYFGPGTRLTVL.

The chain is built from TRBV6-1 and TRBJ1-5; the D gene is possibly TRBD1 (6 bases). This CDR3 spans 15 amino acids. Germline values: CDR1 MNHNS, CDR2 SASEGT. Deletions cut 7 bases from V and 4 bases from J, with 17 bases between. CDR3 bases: TGTGCCAGCACCATATGGGGAGGGGGGAATCAGCCCCAGCATTTT. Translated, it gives CASTIWGGGNQPQHF.

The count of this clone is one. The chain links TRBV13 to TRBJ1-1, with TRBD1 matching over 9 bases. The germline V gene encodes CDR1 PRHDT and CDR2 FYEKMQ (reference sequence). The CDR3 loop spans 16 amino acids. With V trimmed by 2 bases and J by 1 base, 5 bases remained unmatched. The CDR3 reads CASSLKQGASNTEAFF. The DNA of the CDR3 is TGTGCCAGCAGCTTAAAACAGGGGGCATCGAACACTGAAGCTTTCTTT.

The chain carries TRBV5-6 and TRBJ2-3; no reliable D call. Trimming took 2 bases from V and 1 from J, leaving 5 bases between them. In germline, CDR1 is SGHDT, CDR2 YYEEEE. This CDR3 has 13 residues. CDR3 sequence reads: CASSLTGTDTQYF. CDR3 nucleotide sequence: TGTGCCAGCAGCTTAACGGGCACAGATACGCAGTATTTT.

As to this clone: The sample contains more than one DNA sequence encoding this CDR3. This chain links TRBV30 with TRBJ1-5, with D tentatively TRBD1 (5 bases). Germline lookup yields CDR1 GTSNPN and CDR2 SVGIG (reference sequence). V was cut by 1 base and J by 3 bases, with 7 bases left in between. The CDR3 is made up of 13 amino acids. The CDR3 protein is CAWSGGDNQPQHF. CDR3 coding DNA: TGTGCCTGGAGTGGAGGGGACAATCAGCCCCAGCATTTT.

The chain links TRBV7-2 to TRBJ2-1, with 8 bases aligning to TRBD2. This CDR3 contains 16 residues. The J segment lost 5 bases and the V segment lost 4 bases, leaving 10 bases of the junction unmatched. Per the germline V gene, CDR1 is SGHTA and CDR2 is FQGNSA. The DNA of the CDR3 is TGTGCCAGCAGCTCCTGGGGCGGGGGGAACAACAATGAGCAGTTCTTC. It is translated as CASSSWGGGNNNEQFF.

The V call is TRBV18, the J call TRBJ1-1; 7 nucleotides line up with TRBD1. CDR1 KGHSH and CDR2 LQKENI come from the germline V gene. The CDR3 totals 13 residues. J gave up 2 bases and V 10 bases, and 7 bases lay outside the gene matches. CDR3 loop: CATNGQVNTEAFF. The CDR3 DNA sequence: TGTGCCACTAACGGACAGGTTAACACTGAAGCTTTCTTT.

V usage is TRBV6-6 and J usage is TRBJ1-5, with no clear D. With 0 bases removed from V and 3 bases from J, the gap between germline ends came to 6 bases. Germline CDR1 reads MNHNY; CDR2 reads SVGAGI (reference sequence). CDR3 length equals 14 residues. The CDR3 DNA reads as TGTGCCAGCAGTTACTCCCATCTCAATCAGCCCCAGCATTTT. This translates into CASSYSHLNQPQHF.

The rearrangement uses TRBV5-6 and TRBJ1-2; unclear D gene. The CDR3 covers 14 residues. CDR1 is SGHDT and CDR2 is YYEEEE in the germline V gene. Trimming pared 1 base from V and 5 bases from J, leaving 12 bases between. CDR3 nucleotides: TGTGCCAGCAGCTTGTCCAGGTCAAATTATGGCTACACCTTC. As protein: CASSLSRSNYGYTF.

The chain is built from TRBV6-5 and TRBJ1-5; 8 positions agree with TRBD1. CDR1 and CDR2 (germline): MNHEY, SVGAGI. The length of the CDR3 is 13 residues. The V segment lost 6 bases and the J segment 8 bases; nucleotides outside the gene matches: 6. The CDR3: CASSLDRDKPQHF. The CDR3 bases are TGTGCCAGCAGCCTGGACAGGGACAAGCCCCAGCATTTT.

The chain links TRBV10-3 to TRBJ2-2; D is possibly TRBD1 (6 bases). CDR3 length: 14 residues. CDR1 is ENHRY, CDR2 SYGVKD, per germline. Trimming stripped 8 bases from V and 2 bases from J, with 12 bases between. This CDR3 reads CAIQSRGNTGELFF. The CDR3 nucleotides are TGTGCCATCCAAAGCAGGGGAAACACCGGGGAGCTGTTTTTT.

The CDR3 coding sequence is TGTGCCAGCAGTGCCCTTAGGATAGGTAGCGGGGGGTCCACCGGGGAGCTGTTTTTT. This codes for CASSALRIGSGGSTGELFF. The chain couples TRBV6-1 to TRBJ2-2; 10 bases line up with TRBD2. The length of the CDR3 is 19 residues. Per the germline V gene, CDR1 is MNHNS and CDR2 is SASEGT. The J segment lost 4 bases and the V segment lost 4 bases, leaving 15 bases of the junction unmatched.